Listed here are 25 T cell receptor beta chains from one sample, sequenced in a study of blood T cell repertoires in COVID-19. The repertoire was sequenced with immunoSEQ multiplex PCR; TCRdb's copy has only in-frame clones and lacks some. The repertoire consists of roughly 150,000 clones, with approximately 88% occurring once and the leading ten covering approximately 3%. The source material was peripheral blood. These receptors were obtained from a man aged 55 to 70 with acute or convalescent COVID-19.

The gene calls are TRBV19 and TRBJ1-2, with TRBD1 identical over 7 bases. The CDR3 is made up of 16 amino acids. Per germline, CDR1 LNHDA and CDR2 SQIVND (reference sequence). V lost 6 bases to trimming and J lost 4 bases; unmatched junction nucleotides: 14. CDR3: CASSRIRDSPIYGYTF. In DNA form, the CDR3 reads TGTGCCAGTAGCAGAATCCGGGACAGCCCAATCTATGGCTACACCTTC. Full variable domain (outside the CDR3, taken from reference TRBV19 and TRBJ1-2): DGGITQSPKYLFRKEGQNVTLSCEQNLNHDAMYWYRQDPGQGLRLIYYSQIVNDFQKGDIAEGYSVSREKKESFPLTVTSAQKNPTAFYLCASSRIRDSPIYGYTFGSGTRLTVV.

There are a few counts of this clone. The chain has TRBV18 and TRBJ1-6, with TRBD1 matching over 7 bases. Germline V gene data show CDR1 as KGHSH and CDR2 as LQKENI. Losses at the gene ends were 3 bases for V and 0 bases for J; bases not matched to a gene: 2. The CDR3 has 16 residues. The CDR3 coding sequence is TGTGCCAGCTCACCCGGGACAGCCTCCTATAATTCACCCCTCCACTTT. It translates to CASSPGTASYNSPLHF.

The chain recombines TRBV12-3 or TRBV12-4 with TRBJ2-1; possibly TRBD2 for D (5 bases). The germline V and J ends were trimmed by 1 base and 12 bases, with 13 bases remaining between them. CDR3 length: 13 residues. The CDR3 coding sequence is TGTGCCAGCAGTTTAGGCCCAAGGGCGGGGCAGTTCTTC. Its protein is CASSLGPRAGQFF.

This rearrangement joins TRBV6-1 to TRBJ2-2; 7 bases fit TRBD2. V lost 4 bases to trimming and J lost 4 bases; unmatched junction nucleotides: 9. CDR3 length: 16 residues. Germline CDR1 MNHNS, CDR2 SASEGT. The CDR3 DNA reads TGTGCCAGCAGTGCCTGGGGGGGGGTCGGCACCGGGGAGCTGTTTTTT. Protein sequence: CASSAWGGVGTGELFF.

As DNA, the CDR3 is TGTGCCAGCACGGACAGGGCTAACTATGGCTACACCTTC. Protein: CASTDRANYGYTF. The genes are TRBV3-1 (or the pseudogene TRBV3-2) and TRBJ1-2; 8 bases fit TRBD1. V lost 7 bases and J lost 0; bases outside the gene matches: 1. There are 13 residues in the CDR3. Germline V lookup: CDR1 LGHDT, CDR2 YNNKEL (reference sequence).

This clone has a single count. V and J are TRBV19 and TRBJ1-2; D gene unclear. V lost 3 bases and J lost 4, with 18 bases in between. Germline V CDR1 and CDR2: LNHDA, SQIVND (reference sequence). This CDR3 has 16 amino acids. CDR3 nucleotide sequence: TGTGCCAGTAGTATTATAGCCCCCGGCGGTATCTATGGCTACACCTTC. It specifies CASSIIAPGGIYGYTF.

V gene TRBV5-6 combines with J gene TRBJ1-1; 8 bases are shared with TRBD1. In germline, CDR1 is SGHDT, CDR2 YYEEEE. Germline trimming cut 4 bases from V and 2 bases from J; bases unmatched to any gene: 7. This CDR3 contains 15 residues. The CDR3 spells CASSLRTGRNTEAFF. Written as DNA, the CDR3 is TGTGCCAGCAGCCTTAGGACAGGGAGAAACACTGAAGCTTTCTTT.

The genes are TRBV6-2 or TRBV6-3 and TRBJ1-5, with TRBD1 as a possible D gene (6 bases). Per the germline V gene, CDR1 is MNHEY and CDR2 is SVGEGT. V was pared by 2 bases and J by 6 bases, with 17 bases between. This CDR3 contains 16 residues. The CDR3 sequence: CASSYGRRGGGQPQHF. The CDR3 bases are TGTGCCAGCAGTTACGGACGCCGGGGGGGCGGTCAGCCCCAGCATTTT.

The CDR3 here is CASSSGGPTDTQYF. DNA for the CDR3: TGTGCCAGCAGCTCAGGGGGGCCCACAGATACGCAGTATTTT. This chain connects TRBV7-9 to TRBJ2-3; the D gene is possibly TRBD1 (7 bases). V lost 4 bases and J lost 2, with 10 bases in between. The length of the CDR3 is 14 residues. Germline V gene sequence: CDR1 SEHNR, CDR2 FQNEAQ (reference sequence). Full variable domain (missing parts from reference TRBV7-9 and TRBJ2-3): DTGVSQNPRHKITKRGQNVTFRCDPISEHNRLYWYRQTLGQGPEFLTYFQNEAQLEKSRLLSDRFSAERPKGSFSTLEIQRTEQGDSAMYLCASSSGGPTDTQYFGPGTRLTVL.

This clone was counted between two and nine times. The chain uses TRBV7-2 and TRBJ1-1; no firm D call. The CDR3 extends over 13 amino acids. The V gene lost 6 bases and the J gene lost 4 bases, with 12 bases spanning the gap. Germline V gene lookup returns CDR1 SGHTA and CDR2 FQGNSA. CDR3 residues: CASRIYSSTEAFF. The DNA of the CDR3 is TGTGCCAGCAGAATCTATAGTAGCACTGAAGCTTTCTTT. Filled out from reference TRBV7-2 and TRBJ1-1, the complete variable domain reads GAGVSQSPSNKVTEKGKDVELRCDPISGHTALYWYRQSLGQGLEFLIYFQGNSAPDKSGLPSDRFSAERTGGSVSTLTIQRTQQEDSAVYLCASRIYSSTEAFFGQGTRLTVV.

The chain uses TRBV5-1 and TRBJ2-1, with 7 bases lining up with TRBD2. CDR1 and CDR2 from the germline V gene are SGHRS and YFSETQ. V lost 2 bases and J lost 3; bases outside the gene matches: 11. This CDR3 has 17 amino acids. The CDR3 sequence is CASSFGRSGGIYNEQFF. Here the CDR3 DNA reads TGCGCCAGCAGCTTTGGTAGGTCCGGGGGGATCTACAATGAGCAGTTCTTC.

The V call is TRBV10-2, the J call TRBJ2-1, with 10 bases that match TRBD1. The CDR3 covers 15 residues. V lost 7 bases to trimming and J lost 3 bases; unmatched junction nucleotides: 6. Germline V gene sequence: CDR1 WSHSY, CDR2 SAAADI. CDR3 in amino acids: CASTPRDRGYNEQFF. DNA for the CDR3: TGCGCCAGCACCCCGCGGGACAGGGGCTACAATGAGCAGTTCTTC.

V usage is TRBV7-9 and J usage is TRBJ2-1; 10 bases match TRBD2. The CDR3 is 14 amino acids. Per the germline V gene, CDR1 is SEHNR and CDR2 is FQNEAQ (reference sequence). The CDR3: CAEEQRGGRDEQFF. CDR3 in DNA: TGTGCGGAAGAACAGCGGGGGGGTAGGGATGAGCAGTTCTTC.

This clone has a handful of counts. Here the CDR3 DNA reads TGCGCCAGCAGCCCGGGGGGGGCTGGCGATGAAAAACTGTTTTTT. Translation gives CASSPGGAGDEKLFF. V and J are TRBV5-1 and TRBJ1-4; D possibly corresponds to TRBD1 (6 bases). The ends were cut back, 4 bases at V and 6 bases at J, with 16 bases in the middle. The CDR3 has 15 residues. The germline V gene has CDR1 SGHRS and CDR2 YFSETQ.

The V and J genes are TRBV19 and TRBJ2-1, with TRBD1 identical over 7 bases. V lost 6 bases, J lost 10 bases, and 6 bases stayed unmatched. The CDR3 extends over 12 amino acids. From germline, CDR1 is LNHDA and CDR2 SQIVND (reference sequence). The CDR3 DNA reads TGTGCCAGTAGCCAAGGGGGCGGGGAGCAGTTCTTC. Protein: CASSQGGGEQFF.

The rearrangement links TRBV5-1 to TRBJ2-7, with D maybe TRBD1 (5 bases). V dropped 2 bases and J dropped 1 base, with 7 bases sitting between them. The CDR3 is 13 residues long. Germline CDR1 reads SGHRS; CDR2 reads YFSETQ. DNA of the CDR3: TGCGCCAGCAGCTTAGACAGATCCTACGAGCAGTACTTC. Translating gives CASSLDRSYEQYF.

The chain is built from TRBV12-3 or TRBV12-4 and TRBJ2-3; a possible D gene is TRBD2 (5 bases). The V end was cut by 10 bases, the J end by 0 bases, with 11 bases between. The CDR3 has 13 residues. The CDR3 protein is CATDPGSTDTQYF. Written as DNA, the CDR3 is TGTGCCACGGACCCGGGGAGCACAGATACGCAGTATTTT.

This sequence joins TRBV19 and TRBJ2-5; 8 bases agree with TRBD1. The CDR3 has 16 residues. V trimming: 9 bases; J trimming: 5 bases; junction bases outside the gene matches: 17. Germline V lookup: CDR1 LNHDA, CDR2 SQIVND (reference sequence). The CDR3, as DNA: TGTGCCAGCGCCGACAGGGGACCTGCTACTGGGGAGACCCAGTACTTC. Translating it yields CASADRGPATGETQYF.

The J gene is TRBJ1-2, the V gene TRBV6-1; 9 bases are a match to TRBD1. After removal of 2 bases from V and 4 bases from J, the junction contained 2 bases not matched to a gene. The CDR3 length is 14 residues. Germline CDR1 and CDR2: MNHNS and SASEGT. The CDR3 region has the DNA TGTGCCAGCAGTGAAACAGGGGGCGTCTATGGCTACACCTTC. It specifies CASSETGGVYGYTF.

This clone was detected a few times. CDR3 sequence (DNA): TGTGCCAGCAGTTTCGGCGGGGTCGGGCTTGAGCAGTACTTC. Residues: CASSFGGVGLEQYF. This chain uses TRBV6-5 with TRBJ2-7; the D gene is possibly TRBD2 (6 bases). V lost 4 bases, J lost 7 bases, and 17 bases lay in between. Germline lookup yields CDR1 MNHEY and CDR2 SVGAGI. The CDR3 is 14 residues long.

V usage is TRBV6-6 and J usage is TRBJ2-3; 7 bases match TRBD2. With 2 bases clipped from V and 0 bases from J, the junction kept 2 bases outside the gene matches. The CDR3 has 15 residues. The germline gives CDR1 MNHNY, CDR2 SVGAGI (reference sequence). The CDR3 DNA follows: TGTGCCAGCAGTTACCTAGCGGCTAGCACAGATACGCAGTATTTT. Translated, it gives CASSYLAASTDTQYF.

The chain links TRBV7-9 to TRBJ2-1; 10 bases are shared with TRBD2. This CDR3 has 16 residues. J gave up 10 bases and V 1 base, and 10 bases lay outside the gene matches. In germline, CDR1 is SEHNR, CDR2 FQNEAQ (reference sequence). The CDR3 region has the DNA TGTGCCAGCAGCTTAGTTCCAGCGGGGGGGCCGAGGGAGCAGTTCTTC. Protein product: CASSLVPAGGPREQFF.

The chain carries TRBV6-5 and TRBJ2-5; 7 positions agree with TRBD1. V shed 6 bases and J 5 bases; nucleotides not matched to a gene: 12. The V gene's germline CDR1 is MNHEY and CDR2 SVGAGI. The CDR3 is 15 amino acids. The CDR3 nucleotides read TGTGCCAGCAGGGTTGGGACAGACTACCCGGAGACCCAGTACTTC. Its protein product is CASRVGTDYPETQYF.

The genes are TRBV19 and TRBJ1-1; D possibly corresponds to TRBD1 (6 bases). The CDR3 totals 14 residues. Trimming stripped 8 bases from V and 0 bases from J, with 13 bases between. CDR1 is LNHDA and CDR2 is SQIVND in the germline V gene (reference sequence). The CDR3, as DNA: TGTGCCAGTCGAGACCGGACAGTGAACACTGAAGCTTTCTTT. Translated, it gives CASRDRTVNTEAFF. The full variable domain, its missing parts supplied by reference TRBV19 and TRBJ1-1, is DGGITQSPKYLFRKEGQNVTLSCEQNLNHDAMYWYRQDPGQGLRLIYYSQIVNDFQKGDIAEGYSVSREKKESFPLTVTSAQKNPTAFYLCASRDRTVNTEAFFGQGTRLTVV.

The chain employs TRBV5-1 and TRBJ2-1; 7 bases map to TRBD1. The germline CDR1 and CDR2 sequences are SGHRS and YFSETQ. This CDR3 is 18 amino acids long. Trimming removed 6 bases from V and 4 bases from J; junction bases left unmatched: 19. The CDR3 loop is CASTTGHLSGGSYNEQFF. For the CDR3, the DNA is TGCGCCAGCACCACGGGACACCTTTCAGGGGGTAGTTACAATGAGCAGTTCTTC.